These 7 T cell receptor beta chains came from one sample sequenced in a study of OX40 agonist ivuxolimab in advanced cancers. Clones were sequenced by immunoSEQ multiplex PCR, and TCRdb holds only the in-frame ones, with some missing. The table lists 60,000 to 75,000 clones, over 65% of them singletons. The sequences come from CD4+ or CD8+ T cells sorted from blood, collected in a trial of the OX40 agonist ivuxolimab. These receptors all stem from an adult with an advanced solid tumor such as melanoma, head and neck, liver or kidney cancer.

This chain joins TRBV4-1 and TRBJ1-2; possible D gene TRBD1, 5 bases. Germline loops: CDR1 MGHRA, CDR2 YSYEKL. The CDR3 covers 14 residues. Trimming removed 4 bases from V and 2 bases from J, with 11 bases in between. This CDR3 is CASSPPEGNYGYTF. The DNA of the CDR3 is TGCGCCAGCAGCCCCCCAGAGGGGAACTATGGCTACACCTTC.

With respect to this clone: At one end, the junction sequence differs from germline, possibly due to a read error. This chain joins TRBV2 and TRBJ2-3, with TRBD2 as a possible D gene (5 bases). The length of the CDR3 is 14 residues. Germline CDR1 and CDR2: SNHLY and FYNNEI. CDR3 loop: CASNEAASTDTQYF. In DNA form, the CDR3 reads TGTGCCAGCAATGAAGCGGCGAGCACAGATACGCAGTATTTT.

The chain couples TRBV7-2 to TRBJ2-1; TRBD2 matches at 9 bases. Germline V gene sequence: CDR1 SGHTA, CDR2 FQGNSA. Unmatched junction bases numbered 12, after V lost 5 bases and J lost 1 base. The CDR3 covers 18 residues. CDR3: CASSHGLAGRGSYNEQFF. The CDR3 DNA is TGTGCCAGCAGCCACGGGCTAGCGGGACGTGGTTCCTACAATGAGCAGTTCTTC.

CDR3 sequence: CASSGGGRRTDTQYF. The CDR3 coding sequence is TGTGCCAGCAGTGGGGGGGGGAGGCGCACAGATACGCAGTATTTT. The chain uses TRBV6-5 and TRBJ2-3; 7 bases are shared with TRBD2. CDR3 length: 15 residues. The J segment lost 1 base and the V segment lost 5 bases, leaving 6 bases of the junction unmatched. The germline gives CDR1 MNHEY, CDR2 SVGAGI.

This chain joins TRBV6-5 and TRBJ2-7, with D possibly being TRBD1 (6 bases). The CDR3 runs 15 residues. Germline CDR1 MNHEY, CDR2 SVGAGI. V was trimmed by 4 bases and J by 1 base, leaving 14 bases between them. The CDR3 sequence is CASSSPGQTSYEQYF. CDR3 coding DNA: TGTGCCAGCAGTTCCCCCGGACAGACTTCCTACGAGCAGTACTTC.

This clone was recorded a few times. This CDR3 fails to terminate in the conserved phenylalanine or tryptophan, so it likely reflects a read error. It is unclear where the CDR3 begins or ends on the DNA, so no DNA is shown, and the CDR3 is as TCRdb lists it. The CDR3 loop is CASSFNVGEAWS. The chain couples TRBV7-9 to TRBJ1-3. The CDR3 length is 12 residues, termini included. Germline assignment: CDR1 SEHNR and CDR2 FQNEAQ (reference sequence).

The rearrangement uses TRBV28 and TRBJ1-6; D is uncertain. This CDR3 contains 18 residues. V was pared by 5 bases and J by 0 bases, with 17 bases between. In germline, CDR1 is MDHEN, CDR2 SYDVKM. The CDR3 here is CASSLMSDGSSYNSPLHF. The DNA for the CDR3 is TGTGCCAGCAGTCTCATGTCGGACGGTAGCTCCTATAATTCACCCCTCCACTTT.